This is a list of T cell receptor beta chains from one sample in a study of blood T cell repertoires in COVID-19. Measured with immunoSEQ multiplex PCR; TCRdb has only the in-frame clones, and not every one. Seen here are 200,000 to 250,000 clones, roughly 89% observed once, and the top ten hold more than 5.5%. What was sequenced was peripheral blood. Source of these receptors: a man in his fifties or sixties who had recovered from COVID-19. The CDR3 runs from the conserved cysteine through the conserved F or W. The D gene is left open where the match is weak. Not all rows give a size; the values are once, few, many and, for expanded clones, a class.

-,TRBJ2-3,TRBV9,-,CASSQDSSRRDTQYF,TGTGCCAGCAGCCAGGACTCCTCTCGGCGAGATACGCAGTATTTT
TRBD2,TRBJ2-2,TRBV25-1,-,CASSELAATNTGELFF,TGTGCCAGCAGTGAACTAGCGGCGACGAACACCGGGGAGCTGTTTTTT
TRBD2,TRBJ2-5,TRBV6-5,few,CASRETSGRRGTQYF,TGTGCCAGCAGGGAGACTAGCGGGAGACGGGGGACCCAGTACTTC
TRBD1,TRBJ1-1,TRBV7-6,-,CASSRQGANTEAFF,TGTGCCAGCAGCCGTCAGGGGGCCAACACTGAAGCTTTCTTT
TRBD2,TRBJ2-5,TRBV2,-,CASSYGLGVFGETQYF,TGTGCCAGCAGTTATGGACTAGGAGTTTTTGGCGAGACCCAGTACTTC
TRBD2,TRBJ2-7,TRBV27,once,CASKKLADSLYEQYF,TGTGCCAGCAAAAAACTAGCGGACTCTCTCTACGAGCAGTACTTC
-,TRBJ1-1,TRBV24-1,-,CATRTSLFVNGGAEAFF,TGTGCCACCAGGACGAGCCTTTTCGTGAACGGGGGGGCTGAAGCTTTCTTT
TRBD1,TRBJ1-5,TRBV19,-,CASSSSTGTPQHF,TGTGCCAGTAGCTCCTCGACAGGGACGCCCCAGCATTTT
TRBD2,TRBJ2-1,TRBV5-1,-,CASSLVTSGNNEQFF,TGCGCCAGCAGCTTGGTAACTAGCGGAAACAATGAGCAGTTCTTC
-,TRBJ1-5,TRBV28,once,CASSLGGGRNQPQHF,TGTGCCAGCAGTCTCGGAGGTGGGCGCAATCAGCCCCAGCATTTT
TRBD2,TRBJ2-7,TRBV28,-,CASSLKVTSGTYEQYF,TGTGCCAGCAGTTTAAAAGTAACTAGCGGGACTTACGAGCAGTACTTC
TRBD1,TRBJ1-3,TRBV3-1/TRBV3-2,-,CASSPRQGDGNTIYF,TGTGCCAGCAGCCCTCGACAGGGGGACGGAAACACCATATATTTT
TRBD1,TRBJ2-2,TRBV5-1,-,CASSSSSRTGSGELFF,TGCGCCAGCAGCTCCTCTTCCAGGACAGGCTCCGGGGAGCTGTTTTTT
-,TRBJ2-3,TRBV4-3,-,CASSQGPTDTQYF,TGCGCCAGCAGCCAGGGGCCCACAGATACGCAGTATTTT
-,TRBJ2-3,TRBV7-2,once,CASSREGDTQYF,TGTGCCAGCAGTAGAGAGGGAGATACGCAGTATTTT
TRBD1,TRBJ2-5,TRBV6-5,-,CASRTGTGAVTQYF,TGTGCCAGCAGAACCGGGACAGGAGCGGTGACCCAGTACTTC
-,TRBJ1-3,TRBV6-2/TRBV6-3,-,CASSYGRAGNTIYF,TGTGCCAGCAGTTACGGCAGGGCTGGAAACACCATATATTTT
TRBD2,TRBJ2-3,TRBV9,-,CASSVTAGGGNTQYF,TGTGCCAGCAGCGTTACAGCGGGGGGCGGTAATACGCAGTATTTT
-,TRBJ1-2,TRBV7-9,-,CASSLDGGLDYGYTF,TGTGCCAGCAGCTTAGACGGCGGATTGGACTATGGCTACACCTTC
-,TRBJ1-1,TRBV2,-,CASSAGGHTEAFF,TGTGCCAGCAGTGCGGGAGGGCACACTGAAGCTTTCTTT
TRBD1,TRBJ2-3,TRBV5-1,-,CASSLTGADTQYF,TGCGCCAGCAGCTTGACAGGGGCAGATACGCAGTATTTT
TRBD1,TRBJ1-1,TRBV28,-,CASSSWTGIDSNTEAFF,TGTGCCAGCAGTTCCTGGACAGGTATCGATTCGAACACTGAAGCTTTCTTT
-,TRBJ1-1,TRBV14,once,CASSFNMNTEAFF,TGTGCCAGCAGCTTTAATATGAACACTGAAGCTTTCTTT
-,TRBJ1-6,TRBV27,-,CASSLSRRGYSPLHF,TGTGCCAGCAGTTTATCGCGCAGGGGATATTCACCCCTCCACTTT
TRBD1,TRBJ1-1,TRBV14,-,CASSTGGALTEAFF,TGTGCCAGCAGCACAGGGGGCGCTTTGACTGAAGCTTTCTTT
TRBD1,TRBJ1-2,TRBV28,-,CASSLEDRAVYYGYTF,TGTGCCAGCAGTCTCGAAGACAGGGCCGTATACTATGGCTACACCTTC
TRBD1,TRBJ2-7,TRBV29-1,-,CSVWTGNEQYF,TGCAGCGTGTGGACAGGGAACGAGCAGTACTTC
-,TRBJ1-5,TRBV7-6,-,CASSLGGLSNQPQHF,TGTGCCAGCAGCTTAGGGGGGCTGAGCAATCAGCCCCAGCATTTT
-,TRBJ2-3,TRBV20-1,-,CSAGTRTQYF,TGCAGTGCCGGGACTCGAACGCAGTATTTT
TRBD1,TRBJ1-2,TRBV7-8,-,CASSLGTGGGYGYTF,TGTGCCAGCAGCTTAGGGACAGGGGGCGGGTATGGCTACACCTTC
TRBD2,TRBJ2-4,TRBV7-2,-,CASSRPRGSPENIQYF,TGTGCCAGCAGCCGGCCCCGCGGGAGCCCGGAAAACATTCAGTACTTC
TRBD2,TRBJ2-3,TRBV6-2/TRBV6-3,-,CASSLTLAGGQPTQYF,TGTGCCAGCAGTTTAACTCTAGCGGGAGGGCAACCTACGCAGTATTTT
TRBD1,TRBJ1-1,TRBV6-6,-,CASRGTGGNTEAFF,TGTGCCAGCAGGGGGACAGGGGGGAACACTGAAGCTTTCTTT
-,TRBJ2-5,TRBV18,-,CASSPPTGPPETQYF,TGTGCCAGCTCACCACCCACAGGCCCTCCAGAGACCCAGTACTTC
-,TRBJ1-1,TRBV6-5,-,CASSYSREGTEAFF,TGTGCCAGCAGTTACTCCAGGGAGGGCACTGAAGCTTTCTTT
TRBD2,TRBJ2-1,TRBV18,-,CASSPRDYSLYNEQFF,TGTGCCAGCTCACCGCGGGACTACTCTCTCTACAATGAGCAGTTCTTC
TRBD1,TRBJ2-3,TRBV4-2,-,CASRIQGTDTQYF,TGTGCCAGCAGGATACAGGGGACAGATACGCAGTATTTT
-,TRBJ2-2,TRBV18,-,CASSRQDTGELFF,TGTGCCAGCTCACGGCAGGACACCGGGGAGCTGTTTTTT
-,TRBJ2-7,TRBV9,-,CASSEGSGGGSYEQYF,TGTGCCAGCAGCGAGGGATCGGGGGGCGGATCCTACGAGCAGTACTTC
-,TRBJ2-2,TRBV7-3,-,CASSFGGGNTGELFF,TGTGCCAGCAGCTTTGGAGGCGGGAACACCGGGGAGCTGTTTTTT
TRBD2,TRBJ2-3,TRBV7-9,once,CASSSSGGAGTDTQYF,TGTGCCAGCAGCTCGAGCGGGGGCGCAGGCACAGATACGCAGTATTTT
-,TRBJ1-2,TRBV28,few,CASTTGGQEDYGYTF,TGTGCCAGCACCACCGGGGGGCAAGAGGACTATGGCTACACCTTC
TRBD2,TRBJ2-1,TRBV24-1,-,CATSDPASGSSYNEQFF,TGTGCCACCAGTGATCCAGCTAGCGGGAGCTCCTACAATGAGCAGTTCTTC
-,TRBJ1-1,TRBV5-6,few,CASSLNTVDTEAFF,TGTGCCAGCAGCTTAAATACAGTGGATACTGAAGCTTTCTTT
TRBD2,TRBJ2-1,TRBV24-1,-,CATSDLAVATSGNSYNEQFF,TGTGCCACCAGTGATTTGGCGGTCGCGACTAGCGGAAACTCCTACAATGAGCAGTTCTTC
-,TRBJ2-2,TRBV2,-,CASTVFPLTGELFF,TGTGCCAGCACGGTGTTCCCGCTCACCGGGGAGCTGTTTTTT
-,TRBJ2-7,TRBV11-2,once,CASSFGGTGPYEQYF,TGTGCCAGCAGCTTTGGCGGAACAGGCCCTTACGAGCAGTACTTC
-,TRBJ1-6,TRBV5-4,once,CATMVRDFGSPLHF,TGTGCCACCATGGTTCGGGATTTCGGTTCACCCCTCCACTTT
-,TRBJ1-1,TRBV30,-,CAWSGRSGITEAFF,TGTGCCTGGAGTGGTCGGTCAGGGATCACTGAAGCTTTCTTT
-,TRBJ1-5,TRBV19,-,CASSIDRNPGQPQHF,TGTGCCAGTAGTATCGACAGAAACCCAGGGCAGCCCCAGCATTTT
TRBD2,TRBJ2-3,TRBV7-3,-,CASSLNPRGGRDTQYF,TGTGCCAGCAGCTTAAACCCCCGGGGGGGCCGAGATACGCAGTATTTT
TRBD1,TRBJ1-4,TRBV19,once,CASSTPGQGATNEKLFF,TGTGCCAGTAGTACACCGGGACAGGGGGCAACTAATGAAAAACTGTTTTTT
-,TRBJ1-6,TRBV3-1/TRBV3-2,once,CASSPWGQGGNSPLHF,TGTGCCAGCAGCCCATGGGGACAAGGGGGTAATTCACCCCTCCACTTT
TRBD1,TRBJ2-7,TRBV4-2,-,CASRRQGRDYEQYF,TGTGCCAGCAGAAGACAGGGGAGAGACTACGAGCAGTACTTC
TRBD2,TRBJ2-3,TRBV19,-,CASSIDSGRASDTQYF,TGTGCCAGTAGTATAGATAGCGGGAGGGCCTCAGATACGCAGTATTTT